The rows below give T cell receptor beta chains drawn from one sample of a study of blood T cell repertoires in COVID-19. Produced via immunoSEQ multiplex PCR; TCRdb's table is partial and in-frame only. The table has approximately 76,000 clones, about 83% seen once; the top ten hold around 39%. Sequencing input: peripheral blood. The origin of the receptors is an elderly man with active or convalescent COVID-19. The conserved cysteine and the conserved F or W are not part of the CDR3 here.

CDR3: ASSPGQGYT
J: TRBJ1-2
V: TRBV2

CDR3: SVLTRTSSAGELF
J: TRBJ2-2
V: TRBV29-1

CDR3: ASSSRTTSTDTQY
J: TRBJ2-3
V: TRBV7-2

CDR3: ASSPGAYGYT
J: TRBJ1-2
V: TRBV2

CDR3: ASSLEGRGYT
J: TRBJ1-2
V: TRBV23-1

CDR3: ASSRPPGQGTTGELF
J: TRBJ2-2
V: TRBV18

CDR3: ASSSSGNLVDEQF
J: TRBJ2-1
V: TRBV7-2

CDR3: ASKRGLAGVGAYNEQF
J: TRBJ2-1
V: TRBV5-4

CDR3: ASSQVGGSGANVLT
J: TRBJ2-6
V: TRBV4-1

CDR3: ASSFQEPGLVSYNEQF
J: TRBJ2-1
V: TRBV5-1

CDR3: ASRSTSGGQETQY
J: TRBJ2-5
V: TRBV3-1/TRBV3-2

CDR3: AWSHSNSNYGYT
J: TRBJ1-2
V: TRBV30

CDR3: ASSLVAGAGVTQY
J: TRBJ2-5
V: TRBV7-3

CDR3: ASSQERAGQQYGYT
J: TRBJ1-2
V: TRBV4-2

CDR3: ASSQGAGVDVGGYT
J: TRBJ1-2
V: TRBV3-1/TRBV3-2

CDR3: ATSDSTGFSNQPQH
J: TRBJ1-5
V: TRBV24-1

CDR3: ASSLGQLENTEAF
J: TRBJ1-1
V: TRBV18

CDR3: ASSLPSGSYNEQF
J: TRBJ2-1
V: TRBV28

CDR3: ASSQTNYGYT
J: TRBJ1-2
V: TRBV11-2

CDR3: ASSLVVAGGNEQF
J: TRBJ2-1
V: TRBV5-1

CDR3: ASSLISGKENEQY
J: TRBJ2-7
V: TRBV7-2

CDR3: AISDQGRQGAGYEQY
J: TRBJ2-7
V: TRBV10-3

CDR3: ASSLSPGRDTQY
J: TRBJ2-3
V: TRBV5-6

CDR3: ASSSRDRGLYYGYT
J: TRBJ1-2
V: TRBV11-2